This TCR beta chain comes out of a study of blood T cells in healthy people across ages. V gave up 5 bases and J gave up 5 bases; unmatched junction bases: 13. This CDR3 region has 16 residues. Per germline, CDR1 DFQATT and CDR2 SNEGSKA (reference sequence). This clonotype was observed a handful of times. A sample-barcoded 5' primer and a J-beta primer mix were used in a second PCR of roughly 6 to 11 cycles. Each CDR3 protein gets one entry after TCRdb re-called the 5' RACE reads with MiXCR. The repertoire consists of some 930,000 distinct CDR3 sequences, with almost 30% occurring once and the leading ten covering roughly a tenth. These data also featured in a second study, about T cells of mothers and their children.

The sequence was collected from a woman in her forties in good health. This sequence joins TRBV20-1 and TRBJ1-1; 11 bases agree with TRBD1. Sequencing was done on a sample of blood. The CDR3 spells CSADDRDRGLRTEAFF. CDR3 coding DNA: TGCAGTGCTGACGACCGGGACAGGGGGTTACGGACTGAAGCTTTCTTT.